Listed here are 18 T cell receptor beta chains from one sample, sequenced in a study of blood T cell repertoires in COVID-19. Sequencing used immunoSEQ multiplex PCR; TCRdb keeps in-frame clones, though not all of them. The table shows a few hundred thousand clones, with roughly nine tenths occurring only once. Sequenced material: PBMCs or T cells enriched from blood (not recorded which). The receptors were gathered from a woman aged 25 to 39 who had recovered from COVID-19.

The genes are TRBV11-2 and TRBJ1-4; 8 positions match TRBD1. This CDR3 comprises 17 residues. Germline CDR1 reads SGHAT; CDR2 reads FQNNGV. V shed 6 bases and J 2 bases; nucleotides not matched to a gene: 11. This chain's CDR3 is CASREGAGDRTNEKLFF. The CDR3 bases are TGTGCCAGCAGGGAGGGGGCAGGGGACAGGACTAATGAAAAACTGTTTTTT. The full variable domain, its missing parts supplied by reference TRBV11-2 and TRBJ1-4, is EAGVAQSPRYKIIEKRQSVAFWCNPISGHATLYWYQQILGQGPKLLIQFQNNGVVDDSQLPKDRFSAERLKGVDSTLKIQPAKLEDSAVYLCASREGAGDRTNEKLFFGSGTQLSVL.

In DNA form, the CDR3 reads TGTGCCAGCAGCCAACAGGGGGCTCCTGGAAACACCATATATTTT. Translating it yields CASSQQGAPGNTIYF. The chain recombines TRBV7-3 with TRBJ1-3; 9 nucleotides match TRBD1. This CDR3 has 15 residues. Trimming cost V 5 bases and J 2 bases; bases outside gene matches: 4. The germline CDR1 and CDR2 sequences are SGHTA and FQGTGA. Full variable domain (rest looked up from reference TRBV7-3 and TRBJ1-3): GAGVSQTPSNKVTEKGKYVELRCDPISGHTALYWYRQSLGQGPEFLIYFQGTGAADDSGLPNDRFFAVRPEGSVSTLKIQRTERGDSAVYLCASSQQGAPGNTIYFGEGSWLTVV.

The gene calls are TRBV7-9 and TRBJ1-3, with a possible D match to TRBD1 (5 bases). The CDR3 extends over 16 amino acids. Deletions cut 5 bases from V and 2 bases from J, with 16 bases between. Germline CDR1 reads SEHNR; CDR2 reads FQNEAQ (reference sequence). In nucleotides, the CDR3 is TGTGCCAGCAGCGCCCAGGGAACTGGGGCTGGAAACACCATATATTTT. Translation gives CASSAQGTGAGNTIYF.

The chain couples TRBV15 to TRBJ1-1, with 10 bases identical to TRBD1. CDR3 length: 16 amino acids. The J segment lost 0 bases and the V segment lost 4 bases, leaving 5 bases of the junction unmatched. Germline V gives CDR1 LNHNV, CDR2 YYDKDF (reference sequence). The chain's CDR3 is CATSTGTGVMNTEAFF. The CDR3 bases are TGTGCCACCAGCACCGGGACAGGGGTAATGAACACTGAAGCTTTCTTT. Full variable domain (outside the CDR3, taken from reference TRBV15 and TRBJ1-1): DAMVIQNPRYQVTQFGKPVTLSCSQTLNHNVMYWYQQKSSQAPKLLFHYYDKDFNNEADTPDNFQSRRPNTSFCFLDIRSPGLGDTAMYLCATSTGTGVMNTEAFFGQGTRLTVV.

The V gene is TRBV5-6, the J gene TRBJ2-7; 8 bases align to TRBD2. V was clipped by 1 base and J by 1 base; unmatched bases: 10. This CDR3 comprises 17 residues. Germline V gives CDR1 SGHDT, CDR2 YYEEEE. CDR3 sequence: CASSLQRLVAGSYEQYF. The CDR3, as DNA: TGTGCCAGCAGCTTGCAGAGGTTGGTAGCGGGGTCCTACGAGCAGTACTTC. Using reference TRBV5-6 and TRBJ2-7 for the parts outside the CDR3, the full variable domain is DAGVTQSPTHLIKTRGQQVTLRCSPKSGHDTVSWYQQALGQGPQFIFQYYEEEERQRGNFPDRFSGHQFPNYSSELNVNALLLGDSALYLCASSLQRLVAGSYEQYFGPGTRLTVT.

This clone was seen only once. The V gene is TRBV6-1, the J gene TRBJ1-2; TRBD1 might be the D (6 bases). In germline, CDR1 is MNHNS, CDR2 SASEGT. This CDR3 is 18 amino acids long. V was clipped by 3 bases and J by 4 bases, with 24 bases between them. The CDR3 sequence is CASSDFWGGETGFYGYTF. CDR3 sequence (DNA): TGTGCCAGCAGTGATTTTTGGGGGGGTGAAACAGGGTTCTATGGCTACACCTTC.

The chain has TRBV10-3 and TRBJ1-2; D unresolved. The CDR3 extends over 14 amino acids. Trimming removed 0 bases from V and 4 bases from J, with 9 bases in between. Germline CDR1 reads ENHRY; CDR2 reads SYGVKD. DNA for the CDR3: TGTGCCATCAGTGAGTCGGCACCTTCCTATGGCTACACCTTC. Amino acid sequence: CAISESAPSYGYTF.

This rearrangement joins TRBV4-1 to TRBJ2-1, with 9 bases aligning to TRBD2. Germline V gene lookup returns CDR1 MGHRA and CDR2 YSYEKL. The CDR3 is 18 residues long. V dropped 1 base and J dropped 5; count of bases not matched to a gene: 12. CDR3 sequence reads: CASSQVLQGLAGNNEQFF. CDR3 sequence (DNA): TGCGCCAGCAGCCAAGTCCTGCAGGGGCTAGCGGGGAACAATGAGCAGTTCTTC.

This chain uses TRBV7-9 with TRBJ2-7; tentatively, D is TRBD1 (5 bases). This CDR3 is 15 amino acids long. Germline lookup yields CDR1 SEHNR and CDR2 FQNEAQ (reference sequence). The V end was cut by 1 base, the J end by 0 bases, with 10 bases between. CDR3 region: CASSLDGAASYEQYF. CDR3 nucleotide sequence: TGTGCCAGCAGCTTAGATGGGGCAGCCTCCTACGAGCAGTACTTC. Full variable domain (rest looked up from reference TRBV7-9 and TRBJ2-7): DTGVSQNPRHKITKRGQNVTFRCDPISEHNRLYWYRQTLGQGPEFLTYFQNEAQLEKSRLLSDRFSAERPKGSFSTLEIQRTEQGDSAMYLCASSLDGAASYEQYFGPGTRLTVT.

This sequence joins TRBV4-2 and TRBJ2-5, with a tentative D call TRBD2 (7 bases). The V gene's germline CDR1 is LGHNA and CDR2 YNFKEQ. The V gene lost 2 bases and the J gene lost 5 bases, with 24 bases spanning the gap. This CDR3 region has 18 residues. CDR3 loop: CASSQYLSVGGAGETQYF. For the CDR3, the DNA is TGTGCCAGCAGCCAATACCTTAGCGTGGGGGGGGCTGGTGAGACCCAGTACTTC.

The sample holds one count of this clone. This sequence joins TRBV29-1 and TRBJ1-4; no reliable D call. Germline CDR1 SQVTM, CDR2 ANQGSEA. V lost 6 bases, J lost 4 bases, and 12 bases lay in between. The CDR3 consists of 13 residues. The CDR3 spells CSVLDWDNEKLFF. The DNA for the CDR3 is TGCAGCGTGTTGGACTGGGATAATGAAAAACTGTTTTTT.

The CDR3: CASSRDRADTEAFF. DNA of the CDR3: TGTGCCAGCAGCAGGGACAGGGCCGACACTGAAGCTTTCTTT. The chain recombines TRBV5-5 with TRBJ1-1; 9 bases align to TRBD1. Germline V gene sequence: CDR1 SGHKS, CDR2 YYEKEE (reference sequence). The CDR3 length is 14 residues. J lost 3 bases, V lost 4 bases, and 4 bases had no gene match.

The chain employs TRBV4-1 and TRBJ1-6; possible D gene TRBD1, 6 bases. V lost 5 bases and J lost 10, with 21 bases in between. The CDR3 has 16 residues. Germline V CDR1 and CDR2: MGHRA, YSYEKL. The CDR3 loop is CASSGFRTEGRSPLHF. The DNA for the CDR3 is TGCGCCAGCAGCGGATTTAGGACAGAGGGGAGATCACCCCTCCACTTT.

The rearrangement joins TRBV29-1 to TRBJ2-1; D perhaps matches TRBD1 (6 bases). In germline, CDR1 is SQVTM, CDR2 ANQGSEA. The CDR3 extends over 12 amino acids. V shed 8 bases and J shed 7 bases, with 15 bases lying between them. CDR3 DNA: TGCAGCCCGCGGACAGATAAAAATGAGCAGTTCTTC. It is translated as CSPRTDKNEQFF.

V gene TRBV7-8 combines with J gene TRBJ1-1; maybe TRBD1 (5 bases). This CDR3 region has 13 residues. The V and J ends lost 2 bases and 5 bases respectively, with 9 bases between them. CDR1 is SGHVS and CDR2 is FQNEAQ in the germline V gene. DNA of the CDR3: TGTGCCAGCAGCTTAATGGGGGGAACTGAAGCTTTCTTT. It specifies CASSLMGGTEAFF.

J is TRBJ1-6 and V is TRBV19; D is uncertain. This CDR3 is 13 amino acids long. The germline V and J ends were trimmed by 3 bases and 16 bases, with 16 bases remaining between them. Germline V gene sequence: CDR1 LNHDA, CDR2 SQIVND (reference sequence). CDR3 region: CASSILNSVSLHF. Written as DNA, the CDR3 is TGTGCCAGTAGTATCTTGAATTCGGTATCACTCCACTTT.

This clone was picked up a small number of times. The J gene is TRBJ2-7, the V gene TRBV27, with 7 bases identical to TRBD2. CDR1 is MNHEY and CDR2 is SMNVEV in the germline V gene (reference sequence). The CDR3 runs 14 residues. Trimming at V came to 6 bases and at J to 3 bases, leaving 8 bases not matched to a gene. Written as DNA, the CDR3 is TGTGCCAGCAGCCTCTCGGGGGGTAACTACGAGCAGTACTTC. Encoded protein: CASSLSGGNYEQYF.

CDR3 in DNA: TGTGCCACGGAACAGGGGCCCACAGATACGCAGTATTTT. Translation gives CATEQGPTDTQYF. The chain is built from TRBV10-3 and TRBJ2-3; 7 positions match TRBD1. J was trimmed by 2 bases and V by 10 bases; bases with no gene match: 6. Germline CDR1 is ENHRY and CDR2 is SYGVKD. The CDR3 extends over 13 amino acids.